The rows below give T cell receptor beta chains drawn from one sample of a study of patients and donors after allogeneic stem cell transplantation. TCRdb itself ran the RT-PCR reads through MiXCR, one entry per CDR3 protein. The sample carries about 960,000 distinct CDR3 sequences, about a sixth recorded once. Sequencing input: blood, either unsorted or a sorted T cell fraction (not recorded which). The receptors come from a human donor who was either an allogeneic HSCT recipient or a stem cell or donor lymphocyte infusion donor (not recorded which). It is not recorded whose cells these are; they may come from a transplant donor. Both conserved end residues are part of each CDR3. A D gene is named only where the DNA matches it firmly. Size values are once, few and many counts, or a class for expanded clones, and some rows have none.

d_call clone_size j_call v_call cdr3_nt cdr3_aa
- - TRBJ2-2 TRBV20-1 TGCAGTGCTAGCCGCTCGGGGACCGGGGAGCTGTTTTTT CSASRSGTGELFF
- - TRBJ2-5 TRBV4-3 TGCGCCAGCAGCCAAGCGTGTAGCGGCTCCTCGAGGGAGACCCAGTACTTC CASSQACSGSSRETQYF
- few TRBJ1-1 TRBV15 TGTGCCACCAGCAGAGACCGGGGGGCCAACACTGAAGCTTTCTTT CATSRDRGANTEAFF
- - TRBJ1-1 TRBV6-5 TGTGCCAGCAGTTACGGGGTCGGAGCTGTTGGTGAAGCTTTCTTT CASSYGVGAVGEAFF
- few TRBJ2-5 TRBV24-1 TGTGCCACCAGGTGGTACCAAGAGACCCAGTACTTC CATRWYQETQYF
- once TRBJ1-1 TRBV5-5 TGTGCCAGCAGCCCGACGACCGGGGACCCTGAAGCTTTCTTT CASSPTTGDPEAFF
TRBD1 - TRBJ2-7 TRBV7-9 TGTGCCAGCAGCAGAAGGGACAGGAATTACGAGCAGTACTTC CASSRRDRNYEQYF
TRBD1 few TRBJ1-2 TRBV20-1 TGCAGTGCTAGAGATGGGACAGGACTAGTGGATGGCTACACCTTC CSARDGTGLVDGYTF
TRBD2 few TRBJ2-2 TRBV3-1 TGTGCCAGCAGCCGAGCGGGAGGGCCGAACACCGGGGAGCTGTTTTTT CASSRAGGPNTGELFF
- few TRBJ1-5 TRBV7-9 TGTGCCAAAAGGGGCAGATCAAGCAATCAGCCCCAGCATTTT CAKRGRSSNQPQHF
- few TRBJ1-5 TRBV28 TGTGCCAGCAGAACCGCCGGGCCTATTCGTGGCAATCAGCCCCAGCATTTT CASRTAGPIRGNQPQHF
- few TRBJ1-3 TRBV27 TGTGCCAGCAGAGACAGGCTTGGAAACACCATATATTTT CASRDRLGNTIYF